This TCR beta chain was identified in a study (dated by TCRdb to about 2022). Results the study describes overall, beyond this receptor: Further investigation, including longitudinal sampling and assessment of a control group, is stated by the authors to be required.

About this clone itself: Its recognized antigen is unknown. There are no base qualities to consult, and no much larger clone falls within one base.

Survey-level sequencing on the immunoSEQ platform was used to profile the TCR beta chain repertoires. For the original study's pipeline: Repertoire diversity was quantified as the inverse Simpson index, and CDR3 amino acid length spectratypes and V-J pairing frequencies were compared. To annotate clonotypes specific to SARS-CoV-2, CMV, influenza A and EBV, TCR beta CDR3 sequences were compared against VDJdb. The table comes from immuneACCESS by way of TCRdb, which keeps in-frame sequences with V and J called. Part of the clones is missing from these tables; in studies checked, under half for an unresolved V gene and the rest for unknown reasons. The D gene and trimming were derived from the DNA, and the V and J assignments and clone size from that table. A total of some 68,000 clones appear in this sample, over 85% of them only once. The ten top clones hold around 4.5% of the sample. In the germline V gene, CDR1 corresponds to SGHDN and CDR2 to FVKESK. V is cut by 5 bases and J by 5 bases, and the space between the germline ends is 18 bases. Measured from the cysteine to the phenylalanine, the CDR3 is 16 residues long. The CDR3 DNA has 48 bases and is translated from base 1.

For TCR beta sequencing, genomic DNA was taken from unsorted PBMCs, and those PBMCs had been isolated from peripheral blood. The sequenced material came from PBMCs. In this chain, TRBV14 is recombined with TRBJ1-4; TRBD1 is perhaps the D gene, given 5 matching bases. The clonotype comes from a man aged 35 to 55 with rheumatoid arthritis. The bases read TGTGCCAGCAGCGTTATGTGGGGCAGAGGAAATGAAAAACTGTTTTTT. Translation gives CASSVMWGRGNEKLFF. Beyond the CDR3, the reference TRBV14 and TRBJ1-4 genes provide the residues; the full variable domain reads: EAGVTQFPSHSVIEKGQTVTLRCDPISGHDNLYWYRRVMGKEIKFLLHFVKESKQDESGMPNNRFLAERTGGTYSTLKVQPAELEDSGVYFCASSVMWGRGNEKLFFGSGTQLSVL.